A selection of T cell receptor beta chains follows, all from one sample in a study of blood T cell repertoires in COVID-19. This table comes from immunoSEQ multiplex PCR, and its TCRdb copy is limited to in-frame clones, with some not included. The sample shows about 130,000 clones, roughly 86% of them seen only once. Sequencing input: peripheral blood. Receptors originate from a woman in her forties or fifties who had recovered from COVID-19. Each CDR3 is given with its conserved first and last residue. A D gene is named only where the DNA matches it firmly. Size values are once, few and many counts, or a class for expanded clones, and some rows have none.

D gene	clone size	V gene	J gene	CDR3 protein	CDR3 DNA
-	-	TRBV6-5	TRBJ1-3	CASSYDPVSGNTIYF	TGTGCCAGCAGTTACGATCCAGTCTCTGGAAACACCATATATTTT
TRBD1	-	TRBV11-3	TRBJ1-1	CASSLGFHRGNMNTEAFF	TGTGCCAGCAGCTTAGGTTTTCACAGGGGGAACATGAACACTGAAGCTTTCTTT
-	-	TRBV18	TRBJ1-2	CASSPSDTAYGYTF	TGTGCCAGCTCACCATCTGACACAGCATATGGCTACACCTTC
TRBD1	-	TRBV28	TRBJ1-2	CASSMTGFGYTF	TGTGCCAGCAGTATGACAGGGTTTGGCTACACCTTC
-	once	TRBV15	TRBJ2-7	CATSRGPDEQYF	TGTGCCACCAGCAGAGGTCCCGACGAGCAGTACTTC
-	-	TRBV10-3	TRBJ2-1	CAISESRNEQFF	TGTGCCATCAGCGAATCTAGAAATGAGCAGTTCTTC
-	-	TRBV5-4	TRBJ2-5	CASSTKTGSQETQYF	TGTGCCAGCAGCACCAAAACAGGGTCCCAAGAGACCCAGTACTTC
TRBD2	once	TRBV24-1	TRBJ2-1	CATSDLTSGTSYNEQFF	TGTGCCACCAGTGATTTAACTAGCGGGACCTCCTACAATGAGCAGTTCTTC
-	once	TRBV18	TRBJ1-5	CASSPPGENQPQHF	TGTGCCAGCTCACCTCCAGGGGAAAATCAGCCCCAGCATTTT
TRBD2	-	TRBV2	TRBJ2-5	CASSEISGSYETQYF	TGTGCCAGCAGTGAAATTAGCGGGAGTTACGAGACCCAGTACTTC
-	once	TRBV7-9	TRBJ1-1	CASSFRSDPNKAFF	TGTGCCAGCAGCTTCCGGAGTGACCCGAACAAAGCTTTCTTT
TRBD1	-	TRBV7-9	TRBJ2-1	CASIRDRTTNNEQFF	TGTGCCAGCATTAGGGACAGGACAACCAACAATGAGCAGTTCTTC
-	-	TRBV5-1	TRBJ2-5	CASSGQGQLGIGQYF	TGCGCCAGCTCTGGGCAGGGCCAGCTAGGGATTGGCCAGTACTTC
-	-	TRBV7-9	TRBJ1-3	CASSFNTGKSGNTIYF	TGTGCCAGCAGCTTTAATACAGGGAAATCCGGAAACACCATATATTTT
-	-	TRBV4-2	TRBJ2-1	CASSQDSGEGNEQFF	TGTGCCAGCAGCCAAGACTCAGGGGAGGGCAATGAGCAGTTCTTC
-	once	TRBV14	TRBJ2-1	CASSQEGPLAFGSYNEQFF	TGTGCCAGCAGCCAAGAGGGGCCCCTAGCGTTTGGGTCCTACAATGAGCAGTTCTTC
-	once	TRBV18	TRBJ1-2	CASSPQREKESNYGYTF	TGTGCCAGCTCACCCCAGAGGGAGAAGGAGTCAAACTATGGCTACACCTTC
-	-	TRBV15	TRBJ1-2	CATSRDTIGGYTF	TGTGCCACCAGCAGAGATACGATTGGCGGCTACACCTTC
TRBD1	-	TRBV9	TRBJ2-3	CASSVVGTGGGDTQYF	TGTGCCAGCAGCGTAGTTGGGACAGGGGGCGGAGATACGCAGTATTTT
TRBD1	-	TRBV19	TRBJ2-1	CASSPRTGGNEQFF	TGTGCCAGTAGTCCAAGGACAGGGGGAAATGAGCAGTTCTTC